A selection of T cell receptor beta chains follows, all from one sample in a study of PD-1 blockade in mismatch repair-deficient tumors. What these receptors recognize is not known. The repertoire was sequenced with immunoSEQ multiplex PCR; TCRdb's copy has only in-frame clones and lacks some. In the table there are roughly 13,000 clones, around four fifths of which are singletons. The sample was cells cultured in vitro, taken from a patient treated with pembrolizumab. These receptors all stem from an adult with mismatch repair-deficient cancer. Each CDR3 is given with its conserved first and last residue. Fields, in order: J gene, D gene, V gene, clone size, CDR3 length, CDR3 DNA, CDR3 protein. A D gene is named only where the DNA matches it firmly. The size entry is marked missing in some rows and otherwise reads once, few, many or a size class.

>TRBJ2-3|NA|TRBV7-2|NA|15
TGTGCCAGCAGCTTAGGAGTCAGGGGCACAGATACGCAGTATTTT
CASSLGVRGTDTQYF
>TRBJ2-7|TRBD2|TRBV15|NA|13
TGTGCCACCCGTAGCGGGAACTCCTACGAGCAGTACTTC
CATRSGNSYEQYF
>TRBJ2-3|TRBD2|TRBV6-9|NA|17
TGTGCCAGCAGTCCACCGGGACTAGCGGGAGGGCCGGGTACGCAGTATTTT
CASSPPGLAGGPGTQYF
>TRBJ1-1|TRBD1|TRBV5-1|NA|15
TGCGCCAGCAGCTTGGTAGTCGGGACAGACACTGAAGCTTTCTTT
CASSLVVGTDTEAFF
>TRBJ1-1|NA|TRBV7-9|NA|14
TGTGCCAGCAGCTTGGGACACCAGAACACTGAAGCTTTCTTT
CASSLGHQNTEAFF
>TRBJ2-3|NA|TRBV7-9|NA|10
TGTGCCAGCAGCTTGGATACGCAGTATTTT
CASSLDTQYF
>TRBJ1-1|NA|TRBV7-9|once|15
TGTGCCAGCAGCCCCCGCCCCGGGACCGCGCCAGAAGCTTTCTTT
CASSPRPGTAPEAFF
>TRBJ2-3|TRBD2|TRBV6-1|few|14
TGTGCCAGCAGCTCTAGCGGCACCACCTATACGCAGTATTTT
CASSSSGTTYTQYF
>TRBJ2-2|NA|TRBV7-9|NA|13
TGTGCCAGCAGCTTAGCGAGGACAGGGGAGCTGTTTTTT
CASSLARTGELFF
>TRBJ1-4|NA|TRBV28|NA|12
TGTGCCAGCAGTTTATACGATGAAAAACTGTTTTTT
CASSLYDEKLFF
>TRBJ2-7|NA|TRBV5-1|NA|14
TGCGCCAGCAGCTTGGGCAGGGGACCCTACGAGCAGTACTTC
CASSLGRGPYEQYF
>TRBJ1-4|TRBD1|TRBV18|NA|15
TGTGCCAGCTCACAGGACAGGGCGATAAATGAAAAACTGTTTTTT
CASSQDRAINEKLFF
>TRBJ1-5|NA|TRBV7-2|few|13
TGTGCCAGCAGCGTATACAGCAATCAGCCCCAGCATTTT
CASSVYSNQPQHF
>TRBJ1-2|TRBD1|TRBV19|NA|14
TGTGCCAGTAGTATTGACAGGGGCCGCTATGGCTACACCTTC
CASSIDRGRYGYTF
>TRBJ2-2|NA|TRBV25-1|few|12
TGTGCCAGCAGTGAATTGGCCGGGGAGCTGTTTTTT
CASSELAGELFF